Sequencing of this T cell receptor (beta chain) was carried out in a study of T cells in Graves' hyperthyroidism and ophthalmopathy. Looked up from germline, CDR1 is SNHLY and CDR2 is FYNNEI. V lost 6 bases, J lost 1 base, and 9 bases stayed unmatched. This CDR3 contains 17 residues. Study-level findings and limits: Onset of ophthalmopathy came a median roughly 6.4 months after the model predicted it.

To note about this clonotype: What it binds is unknown.

The CDR3 regions of TCR beta were amplified from RNA transcripts. Initially, a first-round RT-PCR of the TCR CDR3 employed the HTBI primer set. Via MiXCR, TCRdb re-called the multiplex PCR reads, giving one row per CDR3 protein. The data hold 490,000 or so distinct CDR3 sequences, with just under 20% observed a single time. Among ophthalmopathy patients, the Clinical Activity Score reached at least 3, the NOSPECS grade reached at least 4, and duration remained under 3 months. Cells are PBMCs isolated from more than 8.5 ml of fresh blood. The sequencing sample was made of blood. This TCR was recovered from a man between 35 and 55 years old with Graves' ophthalmopathy. The chain is built from TRBV2 and TRBJ2-5, with 12 bases fitting TRBD2. In DNA, the CDR3 is TGTGCCAGCAGATCTAGCGGGGGGGGACAGACCCAAGAGACCCAGTACTTC. Its protein is CASRSSGGGQTQETQYF.